Many counts were recorded for the clone carrying this T cell receptor beta chain. What it binds is not known. This sample is drawn from a study of CD8 T cells in ankylosing spondylitis. Whole-study findings and limits: Some of these motif variants have turned up before, in reports on reactive arthritis synovial fluid and blood. Roughly eight highly homologous variants made up a TCR beta motif that seemed to typify ankylosing spondylitis blood.

TCRdb called the 5' RACE reads again in MiXCR, with one record for every CDR3 protein. Of about 210,000 distinct CDR3 sequences detected, 6% to 8.5% appear once; the ten largest clones hold approximately 15%. This CDR3 is 20 amino acids long. The trim removed 3 bases at V and 0 bases at J, leaving 18 bases unmatched. Specimen: blood, either unsorted or a sorted T cell fraction (not recorded which). The sequence was collected from a male donor with ankylosing spondylitis. V usage is TRBV23-1 and J usage is TRBJ2-3; 7 bases fit TRBD2. TRBV23-1 qualifies as an ORF whose function is uncertain. The CDR3 nucleotides are TGCGCCAGCAGTCATCGACGGACCGTTGTAACGGGAGGCAGCACAGATACGCAGTATTTT. Its translation is CASSHRRTVVTGGSTDTQYF.